These 27 T cell receptor beta chains were all obtained from the same sample, sequenced in a study of molecular identifiers for immune sequencing clone quantification. TCRdb fed the PCR reads into MiXCR, producing one record per CDR3 protein. Found here are some 680,000 distinct CDR3 sequences, around 25% of them singletons; the top ten hold around 0.78%. The specimen sequenced was naive CD8+ T cells from blood, with Jurkat cell RNA spiked in. Subset meaning: FACS-sorted CD8+CD4-CCR7+CD45RA+ naive T cells. Receptors originate from a human donor in good health. Some libraries in this study had Jurkat cell RNA spiked in.

The gene calls are TRBV27 and TRBJ2-1; 7 nucleotides line up with TRBD1. Unmatched junction bases numbered 4, after V lost 0 bases and J lost 2 bases. The CDR3 length is 16 residues. Germline V gene data show CDR1 as MNHEY and CDR2 as SMNVEV (reference sequence). The CDR3 spells CASSLSSGTAYNEQFF. The CDR3 coding sequence is TGTGCCAGCAGTTTATCCTCCGGGACAGCCTACAATGAGCAGTTCTTC.

Comment on this clonotype: A much larger clonotype is one base distant, so this may be a read error. Here the CDR3 omits its conserved ending phenylalanine or tryptophan, so a read error is the likely source. CDR3 sequence: CASSVDTEAFS. The CDR3 DNA is TGTGCCAGCAGCGTTGACACTGAAGCTTTCTCT. This chain connects TRBV6-5 to TRBJ1-1; D is ambiguous. Germline CDR1 and CDR2: MNHEY and SVGAGI. With 6 bases removed from V and 3 bases from J, the gap between germline ends came to 5 bases. The CDR3 runs 11 residues.

This clonotype came up many times. A read error may account for a junction end that differs from germline. The chain carries TRBV30 and TRBJ2-3; possibly TRBD2 for D (6 bases). The CDR3 has 15 amino acids. Germline V CDR1 and CDR2: GTSNPN, SVGIG (reference sequence). This CDR3 is CGWRPGGSSTDTQYF. The CDR3, as DNA: TGTGGCTGGAGGCCCGGGGGTTCTAGCACAGATACGCAGTATTTT. Full variable domain (rest looked up from reference TRBV30 and TRBJ2-3): SQTIHQWPATLVQPVGSPLSLECTVEGTSNPNLYWYRQAAGRGLQLLFYSVGIGQISSEVPQNLSASRPQDRQFILSSKKLLLSDSGFYLCGWRPGGSSTDTQYFGPGTRLTVL.

This clonotype was found many times. The chain uses TRBV30 and TRBJ2-7, with 7 bases aligning to TRBD2. The ends lost 1 base at V and 4 bases at J; junction bases unmatched: 7. Germline V gives CDR1 GTSNPN, CDR2 SVGIG (reference sequence). This CDR3 contains 14 residues. DNA of the CDR3: TGTGCCTGGAGTGGACTAGCTGGGGTATACGAGCAGTACTTC. Its protein is CAWSGLAGVYEQYF.

The rearrangement joins TRBV6-5 to TRBJ2-7; 7 positions match TRBD2. The germline gives CDR1 MNHEY, CDR2 SVGAGI. CDR3 length: 16 amino acids. The V segment lost 4 bases and the J segment 0 bases; nucleotides outside the gene matches: 9. The CDR3 DNA sequence: TGTGCCAGCAGTTTACACACCGGGGGGAGCTCCTACGAGCAGTACTTC. Translated, it gives CASSLHTGGSSYEQYF.

This clonotype came up many times. The gene calls are TRBV2 and TRBJ1-5, with D perhaps TRBD1 (6 bases). The V end lost 2 bases, the J end lost 6 bases, and 17 bases lay between the germline ends. Germline CDR1 SNHLY, CDR2 FYNNEI. This CDR3 region has 16 residues. CDR3 residues: CASSEIPPGVLQPQHF. CDR3 DNA sequence: TGTGCCAGCAGTGAAATCCCGCCAGGGGTCCTTCAGCCCCAGCATTTT.

Comments on this clonotype: Just one base apart from a much larger clone, this may be a read error. The conserved phenylalanine or tryptophan is not found at the CDR3 terminus, so this likely reflects a read error. The chain carries TRBV13 and TRBJ2-7; TRBD2 matches at 11 bases. The CDR3 length is 16 residues. The germline V gene encodes CDR1 PRHDT and CDR2 FYEKMQ (reference sequence). The V gene end was trimmed by 5 bases and the J gene end by 6 bases; junction bases not matched to a gene: 12. CDR3 coding DNA: TGTGCCAGCAGCCCCAGGGGACCTAGCGGGAGGATCGAGCAGTACCTC. It yields the protein CASSPRGPSGRIEQYL.

This clonotype was detected many times. The chain recombines TRBV4-3 with TRBJ2-7; 7 bases agree with TRBD1. V lost 3 bases to trimming and J lost 0 bases; unmatched junction nucleotides: 5. There are 15 residues in the CDR3. Germline assignment: CDR1 LGHNA and CDR2 YSLEER. For the CDR3, the DNA is TGCGCCAGCAGCCAGCAGGACAGGCCCTCCTACGAGCAGTACTTC. As protein: CASSQQDRPSYEQYF.

This clonotype has just a few counts. This chain uses TRBV5-3 with TRBJ1-6, with 9 bases lining up with TRBD1. TRBV5-3 falls under the ORF class, with uncertain function. Trimming took 8 bases from V and 10 from J; bases not matched to a gene: 13. The length of the CDR3 is 15 residues. In DNA form, the CDR3 reads TGTGCCAGCAGCCAATCCGGGACAGGGACGTCACCCCTCCACTTT. This gives the protein CASSQSGTGTSPLHF.

The chain uses TRBV4-1 and TRBJ1-4, with 8 bases that match TRBD1. The V gene end was trimmed by 1 base and the J gene end by 7 bases; junction bases not matched to a gene: 8. This CDR3 contains 16 residues. Germline values: CDR1 MGHRA, CDR2 YSYEKL. CDR3 DNA sequence: TGCGCCAGCAGCCAAGTACAGGGGGTTTTGAGTGAAAAACTGTTTTTT. This sequence encodes CASSQVQGVLSEKLFF.

This clonotype occurred many times. The V call is TRBV6-1, the J call TRBJ1-1; a weak D match, TRBD1 (5 bases). This CDR3 has 15 amino acids. Trimming left V 3 bases short and J 3 bases short, with 14 bases between. Germline V lookup: CDR1 MNHNS, CDR2 SASEGT. The CDR3 region has the DNA TGTGCCAGCAGTGATTGGAGGATCAGGGACACTGAAGCTTTCTTT. Translated: CASSDWRIRDTEAFF.

Concerning this clonotype itself: The junction and the germline gene differ at one end; a read error may be behind it. The chain links TRBV18 to TRBJ2-7, with unresolved D. Germline CDR1 KGHSH, CDR2 LQKENI. The CDR3 runs to 13 residues. CDR3 sequence: CASSPSYSNEQYF. Written as DNA, the CDR3 is TGTGCCAGCTCACCAAGTTACTCCAACGAGCAGTACTTC.

In the case of this clonotype: As the CDR3 is not closed by the conserved phenylalanine or tryptophan, this likely results from a read error. This rearrangement joins TRBV6-2 or TRBV6-3 to TRBJ2-7; maybe TRBD1 (6 bases). The germline gives CDR1 MNHEY, CDR2 SVGEGT. The V end lost 5 bases, the J end lost 3 bases, and 17 bases lay between the germline ends. This CDR3 contains 15 residues. CDR3 DNA: TGTGCCAGCAGTCCCACCAGCCAGGGGCGCTACGAGCAGTACCTC. Its translation is CASSPTSQGRYEQYL.

The chain carries TRBV15 and TRBJ2-3; 8 bases are a match to TRBD2. This CDR3 has 12 amino acids. Per the germline V gene, CDR1 is LNHNV and CDR2 is YYDKDF (reference sequence). J was trimmed by 5 bases and V by 10 bases; bases with no gene match: 5. The CDR3 sequence: CAISGTGDTQYF. The CDR3 DNA reads TGTGCCATTAGCGGGACCGGAGATACGCAGTATTTT.

V is TRBV19 and J is TRBJ1-5; D unclear. Deletions cut 5 bases from V and 0 bases from J, with 11 bases between. Germline loops: CDR1 LNHDA, CDR2 SQIVND (reference sequence). The CDR3 totals 15 residues. For the CDR3, the DNA is TGTGCCAGTAGTTCAGACGAATATAGCAATCAGCCCCAGCATTTT. Protein: CASSSDEYSNQPQHF. The whole variable domain, filled in from reference TRBV19 and TRBJ1-5, reads DGGITQSPKYLFRKEGQNVTLSCEQNLNHDAMYWYRQDPGQGLRLIYYSQIVNDFQKGDIAEGYSVSREKKESFPLTVTSAQKNPTAFYLCASSSDEYSNQPQHFGDGTRLSIL.

This clonotype was picked up a small number of times. One end of the junction is discordant with germline, which a read error may explain. The chain combines TRBV7-6 with TRBJ2-7, with D possibly matching TRBD1 (5 bases). This CDR3 has 13 residues. Germline assignment: CDR1 SGHVS and CDR2 FNYEAQ. CDR3 coding DNA: TGTGCCCGCAGCTTTAGACAGAACTACGAGCAGTACTTC. Residues: CARSFRQNYEQYF. The variable domain in full, with the rest retrieved from reference TRBV7-6 and TRBJ2-7, is GAGVSQSPRYKVTKRGQDVALRCDPISGHVSLYWYRQALGQGPEFLTYFNYEAQQDKSGLPNDRFSAERPEGSISTLTIQRTEQRDSAMYRCARSFRQNYEQYFGPGTRLTVT.

Details on this clonotype: Sequence at one end of the junction differs from germline and may be a read error. The genes are TRBV20-1 and TRBJ2-1; TRBD1 matches at 9 bases. This CDR3 contains 15 residues. Germline lookup yields CDR1 DFQATT and CDR2 SNEGSKA (reference sequence). This CDR3 is CGAKDTGGPYNEQFF. The CDR3 nucleotides read TGCGGTGCAAAGGACACAGGGGGCCCCTACAATGAGCAGTTCTTC.

This clonotype showed up many times. The chain combines TRBV29-1 with TRBJ1-1, with a tentative D call TRBD1 (6 bases). Trimming cost V 2 bases and J 11 bases, with 15 bases left between them. The CDR3 length is 12 residues. Per germline, CDR1 SQVTM and CDR2 ANQGSEA. CDR3 amino acids: CSVETQGLAAFF. CDR3 coding DNA: TGCAGCGTTGAAACGCAGGGGTTGGCGGCTTTCTTT.

In this sample, this clonotype turned up a few times. This chain uses TRBV7-2 with TRBJ1-2, with D possibly TRBD1 on 6 matching bases. The germline gives CDR1 SGHTA, CDR2 FQGNSA. The CDR3 runs 14 residues. The ends were cut back, 5 bases at V and 0 bases at J, with 10 bases in the middle. The CDR3 is CASSPRGANYGYTF. The CDR3 DNA sequence: TGTGCCAGCAGCCCCAGGGGCGCTAACTATGGCTACACCTTC.

With regard to this clonotype: A clone one base away is much larger, so this may be a read error. The chain combines TRBV7-4 with TRBJ2-3; D is unresolved. In germline, CDR1 is SGHVT, CDR2 SQSDAQ. The CDR3 covers 15 residues. This chain's CDR3 is CGSRTNELRTDTQYF. For the CDR3, the DNA is TGTGGCAGCAGAACTAACGAGCTCCGCACAGATACGCAGTATTTT.

In this sample, this clonotype turned up many times. The chain uses TRBV15 and TRBJ2-1, with 10 bases lining up with TRBD1. The CDR3 loop spans 14 amino acids. Trimming at V came to 9 bases and at J to 5 bases, leaving 7 bases not matched to a gene. Germline values: CDR1 LNHNV, CDR2 YYDKDF (reference sequence). The CDR3 DNA is TGTGCCACTTGTCGGGACAGGGGAAACAATGAGCAGTTCTTC. As protein: CATCRDRGNNEQFF.

As concerns this clonotype: Being one base from a much bigger clone, this may be a read error. V is TRBV29-1 and J is TRBJ2-7; D remains unclear. Germline V gives CDR1 SQVTM, CDR2 ANQGSEA. This CDR3 is built from 10 residues. Trimming removed 6 bases at V and 4 bases at J, with 7 bases between. This chain's CDR3 is CSVPMYEQYF. The DNA of the CDR3 is TGCAGCGTCCCAATGTACGAGCAGTACTTC.

The rearrangement links TRBV12-3 or TRBV12-4 to TRBJ2-4, with TRBD1 matching 7 bases. The J segment lost 3 bases and the V segment lost 6 bases, leaving 17 bases of the junction unmatched. The CDR3 spans 18 residues. CDR3 coding DNA: TGTGCCAGCAGCCAACTACGATTACAGGGGCAATTCAAAAACATTCAGTACTTC. Amino acids: CASSQLRLQGQFKNIQYF.

Points on this clonotype: Relative to the germline gene, one junction end is altered; a read error may explain this. This chain connects TRBV4-3 to TRBJ2-5, with D perhaps TRBD1 or TRBD2 (5 bases each). The CDR3 consists of 15 residues. Germline-derived CDR1 and CDR2 are LGHNA and YSLEER. CDR3 in DNA: TGCGCCCGCAGCCAAGGGGCCGCGGGTCAAGAGCCCCAGTACTTC. It translates to CARSQGAAGQEPQYF.

V is TRBV9 and J is TRBJ2-3; D uncertain. In germline, CDR1 is SGDLS, CDR2 YYNGEE. This CDR3 has 14 amino acids. V was clipped by 3 bases and J by 8 bases, with 16 bases between them. The CDR3 reads CASSGAPVAGTQYF. The CDR3 bases are TGTGCCAGCAGCGGAGCCCCGGTGGCAGGTACGCAGTATTTT.

This chain uses TRBV30 with TRBJ2-3; D is ambiguous. Trimming pared 0 bases from V and 2 bases from J, leaving 15 bases between. The germline gives CDR1 GTSNPN, CDR2 SVGIG (reference sequence). CDR3 length: 16 residues. Here the CDR3 DNA reads TGTGCCTGGAGTGTCGGTATAGCTGGTAACACAGATACGCAGTATTTT. This encodes CAWSVGIAGNTDTQYF.

This clonotype was seen more than once but under ten times. This chain uses TRBV11-2 with TRBJ2-3; 9 bases map to TRBD2. Germline-derived CDR1 and CDR2 are SGHAT and FQNNGV. This CDR3 contains 17 residues. V dropped 5 bases and J dropped 6; count of bases not matched to a gene: 15. The CDR3 region is CASSEGAGGPFFDTQYF. In nucleotides, the CDR3 is TGTGCCAGCAGCGAGGGGGCGGGGGGGCCGTTTTTTGATACGCAGTATTTT.